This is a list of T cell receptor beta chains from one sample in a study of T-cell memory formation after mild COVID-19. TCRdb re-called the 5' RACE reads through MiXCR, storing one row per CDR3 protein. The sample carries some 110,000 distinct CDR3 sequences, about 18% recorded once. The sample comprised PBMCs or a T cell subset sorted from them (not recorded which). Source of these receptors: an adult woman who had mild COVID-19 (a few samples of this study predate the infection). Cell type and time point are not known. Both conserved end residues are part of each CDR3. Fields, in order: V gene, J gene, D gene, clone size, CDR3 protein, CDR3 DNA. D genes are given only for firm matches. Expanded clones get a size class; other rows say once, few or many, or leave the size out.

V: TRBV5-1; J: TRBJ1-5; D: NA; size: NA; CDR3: CASSLRGLDQPQHF; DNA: TGCGCCAGCAGCTTGCGTGGGTTGGATCAGCCCCAGCATTTT
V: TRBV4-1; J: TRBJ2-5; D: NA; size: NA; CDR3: CASSHLGGSQETQYF; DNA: TGCGCCAGCAGCCATTTGGGTGGGAGCCAAGAGACCCAGTACTTC
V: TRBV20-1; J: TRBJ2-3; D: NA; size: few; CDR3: CSASLFRTDTQYF; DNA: TGCAGTGCTAGCTTATTCCGGACAGATACGCAGTATTTT
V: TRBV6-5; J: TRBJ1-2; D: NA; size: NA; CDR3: CASSYSEQGSPGYTF; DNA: TGTGCCAGCAGTTACTCTGAACAGGGAAGCCCTGGCTACACCTTC
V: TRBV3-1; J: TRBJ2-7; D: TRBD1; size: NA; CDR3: CAAGGEQYF; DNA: TGTGCCGCAGGGGGCGAGCAGTACTTC
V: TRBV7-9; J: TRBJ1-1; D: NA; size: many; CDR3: CASSPRLAGGVTEAFF; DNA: TGTGCCAGCAGCCCTCGGTTGGCAGGAGGAGTCACTGAAGCTTTCTTT
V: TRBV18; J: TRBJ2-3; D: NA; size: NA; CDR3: CASSPEKVQDYTDTQYF; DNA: TGTGCCAGCTCACCCGAGAAGGTGCAAGACTACACAGATACGCAGTATTTT
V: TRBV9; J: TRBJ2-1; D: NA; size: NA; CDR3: CASSAVTGLSYNEQFF; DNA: TGTGCCAGCAGCGCTGTGACAGGTTTATCCTACAATGAGCAGTTCTTC
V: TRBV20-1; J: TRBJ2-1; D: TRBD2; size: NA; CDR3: CSARVLAGLTSEQFF; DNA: TGCAGTGCTAGAGTCCTAGCGGGACTCACAAGTGAGCAGTTCTTC
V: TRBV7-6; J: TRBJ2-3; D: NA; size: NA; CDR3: CASSLRGPDTQYF; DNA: TGTGCCAGCAGCTTACGAGGGCCAGATACGCAGTATTTT
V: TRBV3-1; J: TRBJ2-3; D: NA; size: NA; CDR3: CASSQSPDTQYF; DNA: TGTGCCAGCAGCCAATCACCGGATACGCAGTATTTT
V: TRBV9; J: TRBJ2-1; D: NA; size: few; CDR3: CASSPGGAQQFF; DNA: TGTGCCAGCAGCCCCGGGGGAGCGCAGCAGTTCTTC
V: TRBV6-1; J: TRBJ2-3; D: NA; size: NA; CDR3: CASRVRDTQYF; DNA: TGTGCCAGCAGGGTCAGGGATACGCAGTATTTT
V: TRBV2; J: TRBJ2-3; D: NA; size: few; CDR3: CASSEIPDSPSTDTQYF; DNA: TGTGCCAGCAGTGAAATCCCTGACAGTCCTAGCACAGATACGCAGTATTTT
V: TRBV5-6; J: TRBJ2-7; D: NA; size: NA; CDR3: CASSRGPSYEQYF; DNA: TGTGCCAGCAGCCGAGGACCTTCCTACGAGCAGTACTTC
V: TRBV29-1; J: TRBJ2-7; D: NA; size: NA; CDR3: CSVEGLGEKAYEQYF; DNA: TGCAGCGTTGAAGGTCTGGGCGAAAAGGCCTACGAGCAGTACTTC
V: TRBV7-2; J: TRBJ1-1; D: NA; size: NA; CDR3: CASSPGSGRTEAFF; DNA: TGTGCCAGCAGCCCTGGGTCCGGCAGGACTGAAGCTTTCTTT
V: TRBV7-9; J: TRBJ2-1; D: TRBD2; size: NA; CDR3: CASSSLGLAGGPRSYNEQFF; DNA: TGTGCCAGCAGCTCACTAGGACTAGCGGGAGGGCCGAGATCCTACAATGAGCAGTTCTTC
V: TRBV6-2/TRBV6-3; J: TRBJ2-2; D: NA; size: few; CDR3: CASHWLNSGELFF; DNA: TGTGCCAGCCACTGGCTTAACTCCGGGGAGCTGTTTTTT
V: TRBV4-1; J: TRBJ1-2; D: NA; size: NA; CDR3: CASSQGAEGYTF; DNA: TGCGCCAGCAGCCAGGGGGCCGAGGGCTACACCTTC
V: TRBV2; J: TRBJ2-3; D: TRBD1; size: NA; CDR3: CASIGGGPRGDTQYF; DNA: TGTGCCAGCATTGGCGGCGGGCCCAGGGGGGATACGCAGTATTTT
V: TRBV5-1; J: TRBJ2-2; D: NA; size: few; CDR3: CASSWTENTGELFF; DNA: TGCGCCAGCAGCTGGACCGAGAACACCGGGGAGCTGTTTTTT
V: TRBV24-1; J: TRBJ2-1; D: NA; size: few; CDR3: CATSEGDEQFF; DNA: TGTGCCACCTCTGAGGGGGATGAGCAGTTCTTC
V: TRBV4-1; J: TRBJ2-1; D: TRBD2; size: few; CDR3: CASSRGSGYNEQFF; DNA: TGCGCCAGCAGCCGAGGTAGCGGGTACAATGAGCAGTTCTTC
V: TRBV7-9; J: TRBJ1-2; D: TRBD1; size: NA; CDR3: CASSPGTGDYGYTF; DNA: TGTGCCAGCAGCCCAGGGACAGGGGATTATGGCTACACCTTC
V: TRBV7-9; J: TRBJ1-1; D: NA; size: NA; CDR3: CASSFWGTEAFF; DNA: TGTGCCAGCAGCTTCTGGGGGACTGAAGCTTTCTTT
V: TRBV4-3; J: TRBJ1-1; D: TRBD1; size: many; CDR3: CASSHTGENTEAFF; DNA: TGCGCCAGCAGCCACACAGGGGAGAACACTGAAGCTTTCTTT
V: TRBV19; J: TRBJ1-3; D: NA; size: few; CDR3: CASSLRTDSGNTIYF; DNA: TGTGCCAGTAGCCTCCGGACAGACTCTGGAAACACCATATATTTT
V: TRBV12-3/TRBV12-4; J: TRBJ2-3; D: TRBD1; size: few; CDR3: CASSLKGTGTRDTQYF; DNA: TGTGCCAGCAGTTTAAAAGGGACAGGGACACGGGATACGCAGTATTTT
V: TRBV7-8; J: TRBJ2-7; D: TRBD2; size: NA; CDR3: CASSRSGRASNEQYF; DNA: TGTGCCAGCAGCCGAAGCGGGAGGGCCTCGAACGAGCAGTACTTC
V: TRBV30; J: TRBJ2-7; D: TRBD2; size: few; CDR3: CAWSVKREFHEQYF; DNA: TGTGCCTGGAGTGTAAAGCGGGAGTTCCACGAGCAGTACTTC
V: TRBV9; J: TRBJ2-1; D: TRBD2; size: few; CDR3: CASSVGPGGTHFGDNEQFF; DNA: TGTGCCAGCAGCGTAGGCCCCGGGGGGACTCACTTCGGCGACAATGAGCAGTTCTTC
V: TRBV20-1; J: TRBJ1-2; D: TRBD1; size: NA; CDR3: CSARSQGLGYGYTF; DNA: TGCAGTGCTAGGTCACAGGGGTTGGGCTATGGCTACACCTTC